This paragraph covers one T cell receptor (beta chain) sequence. Its cognate antigen is unknown. V dropped 7 bases and J dropped 2; count of bases not matched to a gene: 4. This CDR3 is 15 amino acids long. In germline, CDR1 is SQVTM, CDR2 ANQGSEA. TCRdb redid the calling of the 5' RACE reads with MiXCR, one entry per CDR3 protein. In the table there are 400,000 or so distinct CDR3 sequences, 20% of which are singletons. The data belong to a study of T-cell memory formation after mild COVID-19. Study overall: TCR clusters were largely donor specific.

Study-wide results and caveats: Pre-infection memory carried some responding clones, suggesting that cross-reactive memory joined. Later expanders leaned CD4+, whereas clones that contracted between day 15 and 85 were balanced CD4/CD8.

The material sequenced was PBMCs or a T cell subset sorted from them (not recorded which). V is TRBV29-1 and J is TRBJ2-5; 16 nucleotides align to TRBD2. This TCR derives from an adult woman who had mild COVID-19 (a few samples of this study predate the infection). Cell type and time point are not known. CDR3 DNA: TGCAGCGCCGGGGGACTAGCGGGGGGGCAAGAGACCCAGTACTTC. Translated, it gives CSAGGLAGGQETQYF.